One TCR beta chain is described in this entry. The data were taken from a study of blood T cell repertoires in COVID-19. In the original processing: Nucleated cell counts were estimated from reference gene primer amplification. Sequenced by immunoSEQ multiplex PCR; TCRdb stores in-frame clones only, minus some. Clone size and the V and J calls come from that table; the DNA yielded D and trimming. Seen here are 130,000 or so clones, 84% observed once, and the top ten hold approximately 8.9%. Germline-derived CDR1 and CDR2 are MNHEY and SMNVEV (reference sequence). V lost 4 bases, J lost 4 bases, and 8 bases stayed unmatched. The CDR3 spans 15 residues.

The clonotype originates from a man aged 25 to 40 with COVID-19, enrolled during active disease. The source material was peripheral blood. This rearrangement joins TRBV27 to TRBJ2-7; 9 bases are shared with TRBD2. DNA for the CDR3: TGTGCCAGCAGTTCTTTAGCGGGAGAAAATTACGAGCAGTACTTC. Translating it yields CASSSLAGENYEQYF.